The present T cell receptor beta chain was sequenced within a study of T-cell reconstitution after alpha-beta-depleted transplantation in children. Unique molecular identifiers were built into the TCRbeta library. One entry per CDR3 protein, called by TCRdb with MiXCR from the PCR reads. The table records 200,000 to 250,000 distinct CDR3 sequences, 20% to 30% of them present only once. This clonotype was seen at least ten times. CDR1 is LGHDT, CDR2 YNNKEL, per germline (reference sequence). With V trimmed by 5 bases and J by 9 bases, 7 bases remained unmatched. This CDR3 region has 13 residues. The sample consisted of PBMCs, taken before TCRalphabeta/CD19-depleted stem cell transplant. J is TRBJ2-1 and V is TRBV3-1; 7 nucleotides align to TRBD1. This TCR was sampled from a girl aged 2 to 9 with Fanconi anemia, due to receive a stem cell transplant. The CDR3 is CASSNRGDGEQFF. Here the CDR3 DNA reads TGTGCCAGCAGCAACAGGGGTGATGGTGAGCAGTTCTTC.